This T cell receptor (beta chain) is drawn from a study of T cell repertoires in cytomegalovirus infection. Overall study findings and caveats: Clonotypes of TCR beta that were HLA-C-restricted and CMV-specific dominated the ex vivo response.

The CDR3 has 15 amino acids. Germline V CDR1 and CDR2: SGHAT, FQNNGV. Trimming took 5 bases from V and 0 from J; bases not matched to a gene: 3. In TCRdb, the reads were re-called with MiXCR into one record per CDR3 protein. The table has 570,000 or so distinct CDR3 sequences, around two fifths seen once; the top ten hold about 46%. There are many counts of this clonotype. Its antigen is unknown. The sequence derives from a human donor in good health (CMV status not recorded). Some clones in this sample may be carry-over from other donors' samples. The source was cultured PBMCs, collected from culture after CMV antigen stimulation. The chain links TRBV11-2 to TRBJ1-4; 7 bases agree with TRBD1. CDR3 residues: CASSPGTATNEKLFF. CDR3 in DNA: TGTGCCAGCAGCCCGGGGACAGCAACTAATGAAAAACTGTTTTTT.